The TCR beta chain described here comes from a study of shared clonotypes between healthy human individuals. Study results and limitations: Sampling was confined to blood; repertoires within tissues likely differ. Sorted-subset samples were not fully sequenced, rarefaction indicated.

At deep level, the assay was performed. Libraries were prepared by immunoSEQ multiplex PCR; TCRdb keeps only in-frame clonotypes and omits some of them. Of nearly 1,000,000 clones in the sample, about 80% were seen once. This clone was detected only a few times. Its specificity is unknown. It was into CD45RA+ naive and CD45RA-negative memory subsets that the CD4+ cells were split. This CDR3 has 16 amino acids. Germline assignment: CDR1 SGHRS and CDR2 YFSETQ. The V end was cut by 4 bases, the J end by 0 bases, with 17 bases between. The sequencing input was memory CD4+ T cells sorted from blood. Specified subset: CD45RA-negative fraction. This receptor was obtained from a man younger than 35 in good health. This chain uses TRBV5-1 with TRBJ2-7; D is uncertain. The CDR3 is CASSPQAAQASYEQYF. The DNA for the CDR3 is TGCGCCAGCAGCCCCCAGGCGGCACAAGCCTCCTACGAGCAGTACTTC.